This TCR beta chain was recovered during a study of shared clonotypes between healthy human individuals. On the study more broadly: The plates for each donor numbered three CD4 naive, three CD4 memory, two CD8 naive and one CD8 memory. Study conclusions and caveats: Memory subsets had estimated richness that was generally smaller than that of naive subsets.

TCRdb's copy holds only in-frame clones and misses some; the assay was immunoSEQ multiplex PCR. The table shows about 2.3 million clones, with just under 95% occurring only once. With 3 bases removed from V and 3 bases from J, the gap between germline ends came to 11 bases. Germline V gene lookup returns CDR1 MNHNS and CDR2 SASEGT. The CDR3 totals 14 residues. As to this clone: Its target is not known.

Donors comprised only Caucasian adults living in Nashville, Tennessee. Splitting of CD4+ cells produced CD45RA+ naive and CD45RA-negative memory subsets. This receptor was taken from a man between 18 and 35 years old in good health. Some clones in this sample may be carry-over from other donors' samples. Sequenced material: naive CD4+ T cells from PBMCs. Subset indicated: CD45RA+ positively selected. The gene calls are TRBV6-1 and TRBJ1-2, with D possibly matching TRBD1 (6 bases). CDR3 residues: CASSEVRGYYGYTF. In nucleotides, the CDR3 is TGTGCCAGCAGTGAGGTCAGGGGCTACTATGGCTACACCTTC.